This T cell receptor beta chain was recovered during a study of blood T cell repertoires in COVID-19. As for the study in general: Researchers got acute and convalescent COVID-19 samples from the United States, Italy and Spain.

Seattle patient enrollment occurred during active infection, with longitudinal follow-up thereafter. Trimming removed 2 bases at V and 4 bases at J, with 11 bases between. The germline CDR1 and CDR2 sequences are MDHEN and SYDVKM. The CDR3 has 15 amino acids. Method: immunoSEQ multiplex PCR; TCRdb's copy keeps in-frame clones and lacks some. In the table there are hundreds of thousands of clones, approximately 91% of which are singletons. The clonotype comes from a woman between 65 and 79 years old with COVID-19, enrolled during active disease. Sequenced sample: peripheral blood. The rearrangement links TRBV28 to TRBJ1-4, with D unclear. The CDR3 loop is CASSLRGSFNEKLFF. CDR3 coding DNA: TGTGCCAGCAGTTTAAGAGGCAGTTTTAATGAAAAACTGTTTTTT.